Following are 24 T cell receptor beta chains from one sample sequenced in a study of blood T cell repertoires in COVID-19. Data came from immunoSEQ multiplex PCR; TCRdb stores just in-frame clones and leaves some out. The repertoire has roughly 300,000 clones, 87% of them found once; the top ten carry 6.5% to 9.5%. The sample taken for sequencing was peripheral blood. These receptors all stem from a woman aged 45-60 years who had recovered from COVID-19.

The rearrangement links TRBV30 to TRBJ2-6, with a possible D match to TRBD1 (6 bases). V dropped 8 bases and J dropped 0 bases, with 8 bases sitting between them. This CDR3 spans 13 amino acids. The V gene's germline CDR1 is GTSNPN and CDR2 SVGIG (reference sequence). The CDR3 protein is CARRGSGANVLTF. The CDR3 nucleotides read TGTGCCCGCAGGGGCTCTGGGGCCAACGTCCTGACTTTC.

The V gene is TRBV4-2, the J gene TRBJ1-2; D call uncertain. The ends were cut back, 5 bases at V and 6 bases at J, with 13 bases in the middle. The germline gives CDR1 LGHNA, CDR2 YNFKEQ. The CDR3 extends over 13 amino acids. The CDR3 DNA reads as TGTGCCAGCAGCAGGGCGGGGAAGGATGGCTACACCTTC. It is translated as CASSRAGKDGYTF.

The V and J genes are TRBV28 and TRBJ2-7; a possible D gene is TRBD2 (6 bases). Germline CDR1 reads MDHEN; CDR2 reads SYDVKM. The CDR3 is 14 residues long. V lost 8 bases and J 1 base, leaving 15 bases between the germline ends. The CDR3 sequence: CASWALGGSYEQYF. The CDR3 DNA is TGTGCCAGCTGGGCTCTGGGGGGTTCCTACGAGCAGTACTTC.

The chain combines TRBV6-2 or TRBV6-3 with TRBJ2-7; TRBD2 matches at 7 bases. CDR1 MNHEY and CDR2 SVGEGT come from the germline V gene. J lost 6 bases, V lost 0 bases, and 14 bases had no gene match. This CDR3 is 17 amino acids long. The CDR3 sequence is CASSYSSFFSGYSEQYF. The CDR3 DNA follows: TGTGCCAGCAGTTACTCTTCTTTTTTTAGCGGGTACTCCGAGCAGTACTTC.

This clone was counted a single time. This chain uses TRBV28 with TRBJ1-5; no clear D gene. The CDR3 runs 14 residues. The V gene's germline CDR1 is MDHEN and CDR2 SYDVKM. V was cut by 3 bases and J by 3 bases, with 9 bases left in between. CDR3 nucleotide sequence: TGTGCCAGCAGTTTTCGCCAGGTCAATCAGCCCCAGCATTTT. Residues: CASSFRQVNQPQHF. The full variable domain, rest sourced from reference TRBV28 and TRBJ1-5, is DVKVTQSSRYLVKRTGEKVFLECVQDMDHENMFWYRQDPGLGLRLIYFSYDVKMKEKGDIPEGYSVSREKKERFSLILESASTNQTSMYLCASSFRQVNQPQHFGDGTRLSIL.

The rearrangement links TRBV30 to TRBJ1-1; tentative D call: TRBD1 (6 bases). The length of the CDR3 is 13 residues. Trimming took off 5 bases at V and 4 bases at J, with 14 bases between the two ends. Germline values: CDR1 GTSNPN, CDR2 SVGIG (reference sequence). The CDR3 bases are TGTGCCTGGGGGCAGGGGTTGGGCACTGAAGCTTTCTTT. Its translation: CAWGQGLGTEAFF.

The chain combines TRBV5-4 with TRBJ2-1; TRBD2 matches 10 bases. The CDR3 is 15 amino acids. J was trimmed by 13 bases and V by 0 bases; bases with no gene match: 10. Looked up from germline, CDR1 is SGHNT and CDR2 is YYREEE (reference sequence). The CDR3 DNA sequence: TGTGCCAGCAGCTTGGTCTCTAGCGGGAGTGGTTCACAGTTCTTC. Translating it yields CASSLVSSGSGSQFF.

The chain joins TRBV5-6 to TRBJ2-5; a weak D match, TRBD2 (5 bases). The germline V and J ends were trimmed by 7 bases and 2 bases, with 9 bases remaining between them. The CDR3 has 12 amino acids. The germline V gene has CDR1 SGHDT and CDR2 YYEEEE. The CDR3: CASSSPQETQYF. The CDR3 nucleotides read TGTGCCAGCTCTAGCCCACAAGAGACCCAGTACTTC.

This sequence joins TRBV28 and TRBJ1-2; no clear D. The germline V gene has CDR1 MDHEN and CDR2 SYDVKM. The CDR3 is 12 amino acids. The V end was cut by 5 bases, the J end by 8 bases, with 12 bases between. The CDR3 protein is CASSTQLRGYTF. CDR3 bases: TGTGCCAGCAGTACACAGCTGAGAGGCTACACCTTC.

The J gene is TRBJ1-2, the V gene TRBV5-4; no definite D call. CDR1 SGHNT and CDR2 YYREEE come from the germline V gene (reference sequence). The CDR3 contains 11 residues. V gave up 4 bases and J gave up 7 bases, with 8 bases separating them. CDR3 DNA sequence: TGTGCCAGCAGCCTGGGCGCTGGCTACACCTTC. Its protein product is CASSLGAGYTF.

This chain uses TRBV6-5 with TRBJ1-2, with a tentative D call TRBD1 (6 bases). V was pared by 3 bases and J by 5 bases, with 16 bases between. Germline assignment: CDR1 MNHEY and CDR2 SVGAGI. CDR3 length equals 15 residues. The CDR3 coding sequence is TGTGCCAGCAGTTATTGGGGGCCCGATAATTATGGCTACACCTTC. Translated, it gives CASSYWGPDNYGYTF.

This rearrangement joins TRBV29-1 to TRBJ2-2; 8 bases agree with TRBD2. From germline, CDR1 is SQVTM and CDR2 ANQGSEA. After removal of 6 bases from V and 5 bases from J, the junction contained 5 bases not matched to a gene. The CDR3 has 13 amino acids. CDR3 protein: CSVGGVWTGELFF. The CDR3 coding sequence is TGCAGCGTCGGGGGGGTTTGGACCGGGGAGCTGTTTTTT.

The V call is TRBV18, the J call TRBJ2-1, with D possibly matching TRBD2 (5 bases). Deletions cut 1 base from V and 0 bases from J, with 7 bases between. Germline CDR1 KGHSH, CDR2 LQKENI. The CDR3 length is 15 residues. The CDR3 sequence: CASSPRGISYNEQFF. The CDR3 DNA sequence: TGTGCCAGCTCACCACGAGGGATCTCCTACAATGAGCAGTTCTTC.

This chain connects TRBV10-3 to TRBJ2-2; 8 bases agree with TRBD2. This CDR3 has 14 amino acids. V lost 2 bases to trimming and J lost 4 bases; unmatched junction nucleotides: 0. Germline CDR1 reads ENHRY; CDR2 reads SYGVKD. CDR3 sequence: CAISERGGTGELFF. The CDR3 DNA is TGTGCCATCAGTGAGCGGGGGGGCACCGGGGAGCTGTTTTTT.

This chain connects TRBV27 to TRBJ2-7, with D perhaps matching TRBD1 (5 bases). This CDR3 comprises 15 residues. Germline assignment: CDR1 MNHEY and CDR2 SMNVEV (reference sequence). V lost 6 bases and J 6 bases, leaving 21 bases between the germline ends. The CDR3 region is CASSRDSSTGREQYF. CDR3 nucleotide sequence: TGTGCCAGCAGCCGTGATTCCTCCACAGGTCGCGAGCAGTACTTC.

The V gene is TRBV11-2, the J gene TRBJ1-1; D may be TRBD1 (5 bases). Germline CDR1 is SGHAT and CDR2 is FQNNGV. The CDR3 runs to 13 residues. The ends were cut back, 3 bases at V and 4 bases at J, with 9 bases in the middle. The CDR3 DNA sequence: TGTGCCAGCAGCTTCGCCGGGGGCACTGAAGCTTTCTTT. The encoded protein is CASSFAGGTEAFF. Together with reference TRBV11-2 and TRBJ1-1, the CDR3 gives the full variable domain: EAGVAQSPRYKIIEKRQSVAFWCNPISGHATLYWYQQILGQGPKLLIQFQNNGVVDDSQLPKDRFSAERLKGVDSTLKIQPAKLEDSAVYLCASSFAGGTEAFFGQGTRLTVV.

The chain carries TRBV6-2 or TRBV6-3 and TRBJ2-6; D may be TRBD1 (6 bases). Looked up from germline, CDR1 is MNHEY and CDR2 is SVGEGT. V lost 3 bases and J lost 0, with 21 bases in between. This CDR3 has 20 amino acids. The DNA for the CDR3 is TGTGCCAGCAGTTATGGGTACAGGGCGAAAGAATACTCTGGGGCCAACGTCCTGACTTTC. Protein sequence: CASSYGYRAKEYSGANVLTF.

This chain connects TRBV28 to TRBJ2-5; the D gene is possibly TRBD2 (6 bases). Germline CDR1 reads MDHEN; CDR2 reads SYDVKM. V lost 4 bases to trimming and J lost 5 bases, with 17 bases between them. The CDR3 runs to 15 residues. CDR3 residues: CASSSARRAVETQYF. CDR3 sequence (DNA): TGTGCCAGCAGTTCAGCTCGGAGGGCCGTTGAGACCCAGTACTTC.

This chain connects TRBV10-2 to TRBJ2-2, with 10 positions matching TRBD2. V lost 6 bases to trimming and J lost 10 bases; unmatched junction nucleotides: 5. Germline assignment: CDR1 WSHSY and CDR2 SAAADI. The CDR3 has 13 residues. CDR3 amino acids: CASRAGGPEELFF. The CDR3 coding sequence is TGCGCCAGCAGAGCGGGGGGGCCCGAGGAGCTGTTTTTT.

This sequence joins TRBV5-1 and TRBJ2-5; D remains ambiguous. Looked up from germline, CDR1 is SGHRS and CDR2 is YFSETQ. CDR3 length equals 13 residues. Trimming left V 0 bases short and J 2 bases short, with 5 bases between. The CDR3 DNA is TGCGCCAGCAGCTTGGACTATCAAGAGACCCAGTACTTC. It is translated as CASSLDYQETQYF.

V is TRBV6-5 and J is TRBJ2-7; 7 nucleotides align to TRBD1. This CDR3 is built from 15 residues. CDR1 and CDR2 from the germline V gene are MNHEY and SVGAGI. V was clipped by 6 bases and J by 0 bases; unmatched bases: 8. CDR3 sequence reads: CASSLGQDFSYEQYF. The DNA for the CDR3 is TGTGCCAGCAGCCTCGGACAGGACTTCTCCTACGAGCAGTACTTC.

This sequence joins TRBV11-3 and TRBJ2-1, with 8 positions matching TRBD1. This CDR3 is 15 amino acids long. The V gene end was trimmed by 2 bases and the J gene end by 9 bases; junction bases not matched to a gene: 9. The V gene's germline CDR1 is SGHNT and CDR2 YENEEA. DNA for the CDR3: TGTGCCAGCAGCTTACTCCAGGGGGCGCAGGGTGAGCAGTTCTTC. Its protein product is CASSLLQGAQGEQFF.

The chain uses TRBV20-1 and TRBJ1-5; D is perhaps TRBD1 (6 bases). V shed 3 bases and J shed 4 bases, with 10 bases lying between them. Germline-derived CDR1 and CDR2 are DFQATT and SNEGSKA (reference sequence). The CDR3 is 13 amino acids. The CDR3, as DNA: TGCAGTGCTAGTATCGGACAGAATCAGCCCCAGCATTTT. It translates to CSASIGQNQPQHF.

The CDR3 DNA reads TGTGCCAGCAGCTTAGTACTCAGGCACAGCTCCTACGAGCAGTACTTC. Translated, it gives CASSLVLRHSSYEQYF. J is TRBJ2-7 and V is TRBV7-9, with D unclear. The germline V gene has CDR1 SEHNR and CDR2 FQNEAQ (reference sequence). Trimming cost V 1 base and J 0 bases, with 13 bases left between them. This CDR3 spans 16 amino acids.